This record concerns one T cell receptor beta chain sequence. The antigen is unknown. The CDR3 has 14 amino acids. Per germline, CDR1 MDHEN and CDR2 SYDVKM. V trimming: 4 bases; J trimming: 7 bases; junction bases outside the gene matches: 9. The data are from a study of cytomegalovirus exposure and HLA in healthy donors. Findings and limits, study-wide: Cytomegalovirus association was assigned to about 150 TCR beta chains. Apart from CMV serostatus, no immune exposure information was available. Excluded were some V segments that proved indistinguishable, including TRBV6-2 and TRBV6-3.

A multiplex PCR was run with 60 Vbeta primers and 13 Jbeta primers. As handled by the study authors: An analysis performed later counted about 80 million unique TCR beta chains (roughly 11 million of them shared). The repertoire was sequenced with immunoSEQ multiplex PCR; TCRdb's copy has only in-frame clones and lacks some. That table furnishes V, J and clone size, whereas the DNA furnished D and trimming. Of about 150,000 clones in the sample, about 80% were seen once. The sample comprised PBMCs. J is TRBJ1-1 and V is TRBV28; TRBD1 agrees at 7 bases. The clonotype originates from a man between 25 and 39 years old in good health and CMV-seropositive. CDR3 DNA sequence: TGTGCCAGCAGTTCCCCCGGGACAGTAAGTGAAGCTTTCTTT. It is translated as CASSSPGTVSEAFF. Looking up the rest from reference TRBV28 and TRBJ1-1 gives the full variable domain: DVKVTQSSRYLVKRTGEKVFLECVQDMDHENMFWYRQDPGLGLRLIYFSYDVKMKEKGDIPEGYSVSREKKERFSLILESASTNQTSMYLCASSSPGTVSEAFFGQGTRLTVV.